This TCR beta chain came from a study of cytomegalovirus exposure and HLA in healthy donors (dated by TCRdb to between 2016 and 2019). With regard to the full study: An earlier analysis of several hundred of the donors reported 276 Gb of sequence data and 95 million to 120 million unique TCR beta sequences obtained from roughly 180 million T cells. To predict cytomegalovirus infection status, the study combined high-throughput TCR immunosequencing, statistical association of individual TCRs with disease status, and machine learning. Among around 400 genotyped donors of the cohort, an average of about 220,000 unique TCR beta nucleotide sequences was sequenced per donor, of which roughly 17% were non-productive. HLA typing covered class I and class II loci at four-digit resolution. Because of strong linkage in the cohort, five DR-DQ haplotypes were treated as single units for association and clustering. A later analysis re-examined previously published TCR beta repertoires from 610 or so donors and added high-resolution HLA genotyping to investigate patterns of TCR occurrence. Of the approximately 400 genotyped donors, over 70% fell in the genetic ancestry cluster associated with self-reported Caucasian donors. All discovery cohort repertoires had been generated using a single sequencing platform. An early release that covered about 640 HLA-typed donors contained about 300 gigabases of sequencing data and some 87 million unique TCR sequences. The study was designed to test whether signatures of past pathogen exposure could be identified by cataloging public T cell receptors. The number of donors typed differed by locus, with 629-630 for A, B, C, DRB1 and DQB1, 522 for DQA1, over 600 for DPA1, and some 440 for DPB1. An earlier analysis of approximately 630 of the donors applied high-throughput TCR beta sequencing to assess whether each TCR beta V gene segment acted as functional or pseudogenic. Besides the first cohort of 666 subjects, a separate validation cohort made up of over 100 different subjects was used. A later genetic analysis used genome-wide SNP genotypes for about 60% of the roughly 670 donors, treating that subset as a discovery cohort. Rather than using new phenotypic data, the later analysis identified candidate immune exposures from TCR beta sequences and from how often those sequences occurred across donors. The T cell repertoires of roughly 660 subjects were profiled by immunosequencing and related to cytomegalovirus serostatus. Alongside the repertoire data, information on donor age, sex, ethnicity and CMV serostatus was compiled.

In total, more than 500 healthy bone marrow donors made up the cohort. Cohort members were all nominally healthy when sampled, although unrecorded immune exposures were likely present. The donor tested CMV seropositive and was one of the 289 seropositive cohort members. Each donor provided a peripheral blood sample, and peripheral blood mononuclear cells were used for TCR beta sequencing. The Qiagen DNeasy Blood Extraction Kit was used to extract genomic DNA from the blood cell samples. General findings and caveats noted by the study authors: In the study, approximately 150 TCR beta chains were listed as associated with cytomegalovirus. HLA typing was unavailable for some donors at each locus, so association tests used only the typed subset. A cluster of highly shared sequence variants was judged likely to be a technical artifact of the sequencing pipeline. The classifier was reported to diagnose cytomegalovirus status with high specificity and sensitivity in both the original cohort and the validation cohort. A later analysis reported that several top co-occurrence clusters appeared linked to parvovirus B19, influenza, CMV and Epstein-Barr virus. Because the 87-base-pair reads could not distinguish some IMGT-functional V segments, including TRBV6-2 and TRBV6-3, those segments were excluded. In a later analysis, TCR association rates were found to vary across HLA loci, with the most associated TCRs seen for DRB1 alleles and the fewest for HLA-C alleles. Most CMV-associated TCR beta chains appeared to be HLA-restricted in a later analysis, and the HLA associations seemed to be driven largely by CMV exposure. The presence/absence analyses assumed that sequencing depth was roughly uniform across donors, and that assumption may not be true. A later analysis found that HLA-associated TCR beta chains were more clonally expanded and had lower generation probabilities than equally common non-associated chains. Most TCR sequences were seen in very few donors, while some public TCRs were found in many individuals. Because counts were too low, roughly 16 rarely observed V segments, including chromosome 9 orphons, were excluded from the earlier analysis of 587 of the donors. In a later genetic analysis, fewer N-insertions in productive TCRs were reported among donors in an Asian-associated ancestry cluster than the approximately 710-donor mean. In this cohort, only TCR beta chains were sequenced, and detectable features were limited by the absence of alpha or paired-chain data. Strong co-occurrence of HLA alleles, especially DR and DQ, made assigning TCR associations to individual alleles difficult. At a false discovery rate of 0.05, a later analysis linked roughly 17,000 TCR beta sequences to specific HLA alleles. In a later genetic analysis, a missense DCLRE1C variant was associated with V-gene and J-gene trimming of TCR beta chains, and the association was replicated in an independent cohort. Correlated functional status among segregating V segments might reflect linkage disequilibrium, but an unknown experimental factor could not be ruled out. CMV serostatus was the only immune exposure information available for the cohort. A further reported finding was that TCR beta sequences accurately predicted the HLA-A and HLA-B alleles for most subjects in the first cohort. Three of the identified cytomegalovirus-associated TCR beta chains were confirmed in vitro to be specific for cytomegalovirus antigens. Broadly in line with IMGT annotations, most TCR beta V segments showed up in productive rearrangements about 87% or about 30% of the time in an earlier analysis of around 600 of the donors. It was suggested by the authors that the approach could potentially be generalized to other disease states and immunological phenotypes.

Receptor amplification or capture employed the immunoSEQ multiplex PCR assay. For the multiplex PCR, a mixture combining 60 forward primers for TCR Vbeta segments and 13 reverse primers for TCR Jbeta segments was used. The CDR3 region of rearranged TCR beta genes was amplified from genomic DNA by a multiplex PCR assay. The amplified TCR beta libraries were sequenced on the Illumina HiSeq System as 87-base-pair reads. As for the original processing: In a later analysis, approximately 74 million unique TCR beta chains were counted across the roughly 610 repertoires, and around 11 million of these chains were shared by at least two donors. Raw reads were error-corrected and collapsed into unique sequences with a nearest-neighbor algorithm that merged closely related sequences to remove PCR and sequencing errors. Alignment of CDR3 sequences to IMGT reference sequences was used to assign V, D and J gene segments. Each retained sequence needed at least a six-nucleotide match to both a V gene segment and a J gene segment. Rearrangements were called productive when the CDR3 lacked stop codons and stayed in frame with V and J; all others were non-productive. CDR3 was defined by IMGT convention, running from the second conserved V-encoded cysteine to the conserved J-encoded phenylalanine. The earlier analysis of about 590 of the donors excluded sequences that lacked an unambiguous match to a single V gene segment. An earlier analysis of a few hundred of the donors classified V segments as functional when productive rearrangements were above 56.7% and as segregating when the standard deviation between donors was above 5%. To diagnose cytomegalovirus status from the catalog of TCR beta chain sequences, a statistical classification framework was built. A later analysis assigned V and J genes by comparing TCR nucleotide sequences with IMGT/GENE-DB human TR gene sequences. In a later analysis, CDR3 sequences and most-parsimonious VDJ recombination scenarios were assigned using the TCRdist pipeline. In a later analysis, each TCR beta chain was defined by its CDR3 amino acid sequence together with its V-gene family, and reads lacking a unique V-gene family were excluded. As a way to deal with suspected cross-contamination and a sequencing artifact, a later analysis dropped 640 or so nucleotide sequences that were highly shared and had low generation probability. In a later analysis, a clonal expansion index for each public chain was calculated from normalized within-repertoire ranks of inferred template counts. In a later analysis, generation probabilities were computed with a VDJ recombination model fitted to out-of-frame rearrangements, and the resulting probabilities were checked against IGoR. In a later analysis, TCR-TCR, TCR-HLA and TCR-CMV co-occurrence was scored with hypergeometric tests, and a repertoire-size bias correction was applied to TCR pairs. In a later analysis, false discovery rates were estimated by permuting HLA or CMV assignments 20 times. In a later analysis, co-occurring TCRs were grouped with DBSCAN, and TCRdist sequence similarity was added when clustering was performed within HLA-allele-positive subsets. Repertoires with fewer than 30,000 or more than 120,000 public chains were left out of co-occurrence clustering, as were a handful of repertoires with anomalous nucleotide sharing. The table comes from immuneACCESS by way of TCRdb, which keeps in-frame sequences with V and J called. Part of the clones is missing from these tables; in studies checked, under half for an unresolved V gene and the rest for unknown reasons. Clonal size and the V and J genes are those of that table, whereas D and trimming came from the DNA. Recorded for this sample are 110,000 or so clones; roughly 80% of them occurred a single time. The top ten clones comprise 6.9% of the sample.

In the case of this clone: Its target antigen remains unknown. Per-base quality was not reported, and no clone a single base away is much larger than it.

The germline V and J ends show losses of 6 bases and 3 bases respectively, and no gene match explains 6 bases of the junction. Based on the germline V gene, the CDR1 and CDR2 sequences are MNHEY and SVGAGI. The CDR3, from cysteine to phenylalanine, totals 14 residues. Only the CDR3 portion is preserved as DNA: 42 bases, with reading frame beginning at the first base. Sequenced material: PBMCs. The chain is encoded by TRBV6-5 joined to TRBJ2-3, and 7 junctional nucleotides match TRBD1. This clonotype was sampled from a man aged 30 to 45 in good health and CMV-seropositive. The CDR3 reads CASSQRRGTDTQYF. The sequenced DNA: TGTGCCAGCAGCCAACGCAGGGGGACAGATACGCAGTATTTT.